These 14 T cell receptor beta chains share one sample of origin, sequenced in a study of cytomegalovirus exposure and HLA in healthy donors. In the PCR, 60 Vbeta and 13 Jbeta primers were used. Produced via immunoSEQ multiplex PCR; TCRdb's table is partial and in-frame only. The sample holds about 160,000 clones, 60% to 80% seen once. The sample comprised PBMCs. Receptors originate from a man in his forties or fifties in good health and CMV-seropositive.

This chain joins TRBV28 and TRBJ2-4; unclear D gene. Deletions cut 2 bases from V and 0 bases from J, with 8 bases between. In germline, CDR1 is MDHEN, CDR2 SYDVKM. The CDR3 is 15 residues long. The CDR3 reads CASSLTTLAKNIQYF. The CDR3 DNA follows: TGTGCCAGCAGTTTAACAACCCTAGCCAAAAACATTCAGTACTTC.

The rearrangement links TRBV11-3 to TRBJ2-1; 14 nucleotides match TRBD2. The length of the CDR3 is 18 residues. The V segment lost 2 bases and the J segment 4 bases; nucleotides outside the gene matches: 7. Germline CDR1 is SGHNT and CDR2 is YENEEA. CDR3 amino acids: CASSLSTSGGAPYNEQFF. CDR3 in DNA: TGTGCCAGCAGCTTATCGACTAGCGGGGGGGCACCTTACAATGAGCAGTTCTTC.

In its sample, this clone was seen once. V is TRBV6-5 and J is TRBJ2-2, with 8 positions matching TRBD1. V dropped 6 bases and J dropped 3; count of bases not matched to a gene: 3. Germline V gives CDR1 MNHEY, CDR2 SVGAGI. The CDR3 extends over 14 amino acids. The CDR3 DNA reads TGTGCCAGCAGCAACAGGGGGGACACCGGGGAGCTGTTTTTT. It codes for CASSNRGDTGELFF.

The V gene is TRBV4-1, the J gene TRBJ1-5; 9 positions match TRBD1. V shed 3 bases and J 1 base; nucleotides not matched to a gene: 13. CDR1 MGHRA and CDR2 YSYEKL come from the germline V gene. There are 19 residues in the CDR3. CDR3 coding DNA: TGCGCCAGCAGCCACTCAACAGGGGGCCCCATTGCCAGCAATCAGCCCCAGCATTTT. It yields the protein CASSHSTGGPIASNQPQHF.

The chain carries TRBV14 and TRBJ2-2, with 10 bases that match TRBD1. V was clipped by 4 bases and J by 3 bases; unmatched bases: 8. Germline V CDR1 and CDR2: SGHDN, FVKESK. The length of the CDR3 is 17 residues. This chain's CDR3 is CASSLRQGAWDTGELFF. The DNA for the CDR3 is TGTGCCAGCAGCCTTAGACAGGGGGCCTGGGACACCGGGGAGCTGTTTTTT.

This clone was seen a single time. The genes are TRBV6-6 and TRBJ2-7; TRBD1 might be the D (5 bases). The CDR3 totals 13 residues. The V gene's germline CDR1 is MNHNY and CDR2 SVGAGI (reference sequence). V lost 0 bases and J lost 4, with 7 bases in between. Written as DNA, the CDR3 is TGTGCCAGCAGTTACTCTCGACAGTACGAGCAGTACTTC. It specifies CASSYSRQYEQYF.

This clone was detected once. The chain recombines TRBV6-1 with TRBJ1-6, with 8 bases fitting TRBD1. Looked up from germline, CDR1 is MNHNS and CDR2 is SASEGT. The CDR3 has 16 residues. The V segment lost 2 bases and the J segment 0 bases; nucleotides outside the gene matches: 0. CDR3 nucleotide sequence: TGTGCCAGCAGTGAAACAGGGGGCTCCTATAATTCACCCCTCCACTTT. Translation: CASSETGGSYNSPLHF.

The chain is built from TRBV11-2 and TRBJ2-7; tentatively, D is TRBD2 (6 bases). CDR1 SGHAT and CDR2 FQNNGV come from the germline V gene. The CDR3 contains 15 residues. Trimming removed 0 bases at V and 3 bases at J, with 12 bases between. The CDR3 bases are TGTGCCAGCAGCTTAGATGGCGCGGGGAGCTACGAGCAGTACTTC. Its protein is CASSLDGAGSYEQYF. The whole variable domain, remainder taken from reference TRBV11-2 and TRBJ2-7, is EAGVAQSPRYKIIEKRQSVAFWCNPISGHATLYWYQQILGQGPKLLIQFQNNGVVDDSQLPKDRFSAERLKGVDSTLKIQPAKLEDSAVYLCASSLDGAGSYEQYFGPGTRLTVT.

This clone was counted once. For the CDR3, the DNA is TGTGCCAGCAGTGCGGGGGGACTCTCCTACGAGCAGTACTTC. As protein: CASSAGGLSYEQYF. The chain recombines TRBV6-1 with TRBJ2-7; 7 bases fit TRBD2. The V segment lost 4 bases and the J segment 0 bases; nucleotides outside the gene matches: 3. Germline V gene sequence: CDR1 MNHNS, CDR2 SASEGT. The CDR3 covers 14 residues.

The chain links TRBV7-8 to TRBJ2-7, with a tentative D call TRBD1 (6 bases). CDR1 and CDR2 (germline): SGHVS, FQNEAQ. Trimming took 2 bases from V and 5 from J, leaving 22 bases between them. CDR3 length equals 17 residues. CDR3 bases: TGTGCCAGCAGCTTACCTGAGGGCAGGGGCAGGTTCCACGAGCAGTACTTC. This gives the protein CASSLPEGRGRFHEQYF.

The chain has TRBV9 and TRBJ2-1, with 15 bases aligning to TRBD2. Per the germline V gene, CDR1 is SGDLS and CDR2 is YYNGEE. The CDR3 runs 15 residues. The V and J ends lost 0 bases and 11 bases, in that order; junction bases with no gene match: 3. The CDR3 region has the DNA TGTGCCAGCAGCGTAGAGGGACTAGCGGGGGGTCAGCAGTTCTTC. The encoded protein is CASSVEGLAGGQQFF.

CDR3 sequence: CASSLYTEAFF. CDR3 in DNA: TGTGCCAGCAGCTTATATACTGAAGCTTTCTTT. V and J are TRBV5-4 and TRBJ1-1; D unresolved. Per germline, CDR1 SGHNT and CDR2 YYREEE (reference sequence). V lost 2 bases to trimming and J lost 5 bases, with 4 bases between them. CDR3 length equals 11 residues.

This chain connects TRBV19 to TRBJ2-5, with 11 bases fitting TRBD2. The J segment lost 2 bases and the V segment lost 7 bases, leaving 0 bases of the junction unmatched. The CDR3 runs to 13 residues. The V gene's germline CDR1 is LNHDA and CDR2 SQIVND (reference sequence). As DNA, the CDR3 is TGTGCCAGTACTAGCGGGGGGCAAGAGACCCAGTACTTC. Protein: CASTSGGQETQYF.

The chain has TRBV19 and TRBJ1-2, with 7 bases fitting TRBD1. Germline V gene data show CDR1 as LNHDA and CDR2 as SQIVND (reference sequence). This CDR3 is 14 amino acids long. The trim removed 9 bases at V and 1 base at J, leaving 8 bases unmatched. The CDR3 bases are TGTGCCAGCGGGACAGCCTCGTATAACTATGGCTACACCTTC. Its protein product is CASGTASYNYGYTF.